This entry lists 29 T cell receptor beta chains sequenced from one sample in a study of blood T cell repertoires in COVID-19 (dated by TCRdb to 2020 to 2022). Libraries came from the immunoSEQ multiplex PCR assay. Sourced from immuneACCESS, this table was stored by TCRdb with only in-frame sequences that have V and J called. A share of the clones is absent; for the studies checked, an unresolved V gene accounts for under half, and the remainder has no known explanation. Present in this sample are some 250,000 clones, about 86% of which were seen just once. In total, the top ten clones hold roughly 10% of the sample. The sample taken for sequencing was peripheral blood. The receptors here all came from an elderly woman with acute or convalescent COVID-19.

This sequence joins TRBV7-2 and TRBJ1-5; 8 bases align to TRBD1. The CDR3 is 16 amino acids. Unmatched junction bases numbered 10, after V lost 6 bases and J lost 3 bases. CDR1 and CDR2 from the germline V gene are SGHTA and FQGNSA. The CDR3 DNA sequence: TGTGCCAGCAGACAAGACAGGGGCGGCATCAATCAGCCCCAGCATTTT. Its translation: CASRQDRGGINQPQHF.

V and J are TRBV9 and TRBJ2-5, with 10 positions matching TRBD2. V was pared by 0 bases and J by 1 base, with 6 bases of the junction left unmatched. There are 17 residues in the CDR3. CDR1 is SGDLS, CDR2 YYNGEE, per germline. This CDR3 reads CASSVEASGGVQETQYF. The CDR3, as DNA: TGTGCCAGCAGCGTAGAGGCTAGCGGGGGAGTCCAAGAGACCCAGTACTTC.

This clone showed up just once. The V call is TRBV5-6, the J call TRBJ2-2, with D unresolved. Germline V gives CDR1 SGHDT, CDR2 YYEEEE. V was shortened by 0 bases and J by 7 bases, with 7 bases between the two germline ends. The CDR3 extends over 13 amino acids. CDR3 sequence (DNA): TGTGCCAGCAGCTTGGCCGGCGGCGGGGAGCTGTTTTTT. Protein sequence: CASSLAGGGELFF.

This chain uses TRBV18 with TRBJ1-3, with a tentative D call TRBD1 (6 bases). CDR1 is KGHSH, CDR2 LQKENI, per germline. This CDR3 region has 14 residues. Between the trimmed V and J ends, which lost 3 bases and 3 bases, there was a span of 9 bases. The CDR3 loop reads CASSPDSYGNTIYF. The CDR3 region has the DNA TGTGCCAGCTCACCGGACAGCTATGGAAACACCATATATTTT.

The V call is TRBV5-8, the J call TRBJ1-5; the match to TRBD1 covers 10 bases. The CDR3 spans 17 residues. From germline, CDR1 is SGHTS and CDR2 YDEGEE. After removal of 3 bases from V and 2 bases from J, the junction contained 8 bases not matched to a gene. CDR3 coding DNA: TGTGCCAGCAGCTCTTGGACAGGGGGTAATGGCAATCAGCCCCAGCATTTT. Its translation is CASSSWTGGNGNQPQHF. The variable domain in full, completed from reference TRBV5-8 and TRBJ1-5, reads EAGVTQSPTHLIKTRGQQATLRCSPISGHTSVYWYQQALGLGLQFLLWYDEGEERNRGNFPPRFSGRQFPNYSSELNVNALELEDSALYLCASSSWTGGNGNQPQHFGDGTRLSIL.

The CDR3 DNA reads as TGTGCCAGCAGCCGACAGGGATGGGATCAGCCCCAGCATTTT. This sequence encodes CASSRQGWDQPQHF. The V and J genes are TRBV7-6 and TRBJ1-5; 7 bases match TRBD1. Unmatched junction bases numbered 6, after V lost 5 bases and J lost 5 bases. The CDR3 sequence is 14 residues long. CDR1 SGHVS and CDR2 FNYEAQ come from the germline V gene.

The CDR3, as DNA: TGTGCCAGCAGGAGTTCCACAGATACGCAGTATTTT. This encodes CASRSSTDTQYF. The rearrangement uses TRBV9 and TRBJ2-3, with D unclear. The germline V gene encodes CDR1 SGDLS and CDR2 YYNGEE. Trimming stripped 5 bases from V and 2 bases from J, with 6 bases between. The CDR3 length is 12 residues.

This chain links TRBV28 with TRBJ1-2; possible D gene TRBD1, 5 bases. The germline V gene encodes CDR1 MDHEN and CDR2 SYDVKM. This CDR3 is 13 amino acids long. Trimming pared 4 bases from V and 7 bases from J, leaving 13 bases between. In DNA, the CDR3 is TGTGCCAGCAGTTCCGCCCCAGGGCCTGGCTACACCTTC. Protein: CASSSAPGPGYTF.

The chain employs TRBV27 and TRBJ2-6; 7 nucleotides line up with TRBD1. CDR1 MNHEY and CDR2 SMNVEV come from the germline V gene (reference sequence). Trimming took 5 bases from V and 0 from J; bases not matched to a gene: 7. There are 17 residues in the CDR3. CDR3 protein: CASSARTGGSGANVLTF. CDR3 DNA sequence: TGTGCCAGCAGTGCCCGGACAGGTGGCTCTGGGGCCAACGTCCTGACTTTC.

The chain carries TRBV19 and TRBJ1-5; D gene uncertain. Trimming cost V 5 bases and J 0 bases, with 8 bases left between them. The CDR3 spans 14 residues. The germline CDR1 and CDR2 sequences are LNHDA and SQIVND (reference sequence). The CDR3 DNA reads TGTGCCAGTAGTGTCCTAGTTAGCAATCAGCCCCAGCATTTT. Translating gives CASSVLVSNQPQHF.

V is TRBV27 and J is TRBJ2-1, with 10 bases matching TRBD2. The CDR3 spans 16 residues. Germline V gene data show CDR1 as MNHEY and CDR2 as SMNVEV (reference sequence). V dropped 5 bases and J dropped 7; count of bases not matched to a gene: 11. CDR3 bases: TGTGCCAGCAGTCAGAGACTAGCGGGTGGTCGGAATGAGCAGTTCTTC. Translated: CASSQRLAGGRNEQFF.

This rearrangement joins TRBV11-2 to TRBJ1-4; 9 positions match TRBD1. Germline-derived CDR1 and CDR2 are SGHAT and FQNNGV. V lost 6 bases, J lost 1 base, and 6 bases stayed unmatched. The CDR3 contains 16 residues. DNA of the CDR3: TGTGCCAGCAGGCTACAGGGGGCAGGAACTAATGAAAAACTGTTTTTT. This encodes CASRLQGAGTNEKLFF.

This clone was observed once. The chain uses TRBV10-2 and TRBJ1-5, with TRBD1 matching over 7 bases. There are 15 residues in the CDR3. The germline V gene has CDR1 WSHSY and CDR2 SAAADI. V was pared by 6 bases and J by 4 bases, with 9 bases of the junction left unmatched. CDR3 sequence (DNA): TGCGCCAGCAGAGAGACAGGGTTTATGAATCAGCCCCAGCATTTT. It codes for CASRETGFMNQPQHF.

This clone was detected only once. The chain uses TRBV7-9 and TRBJ1-5, with TRBD1 matching over 7 bases. The CDR3 loop spans 13 amino acids. With V trimmed by 5 bases and J by 7 bases, 5 bases remained unmatched. The germline CDR1 and CDR2 sequences are SEHNR and FQNEAQ (reference sequence). The CDR3 nucleotides are TGTGCCAGCAGCCAGGGGGGAGGACAGCCCCAGCATTTT. Translated: CASSQGGGQPQHF. The whole variable domain, remainder taken from reference TRBV7-9 and TRBJ1-5, is DTGVSQNPRHKITKRGQNVTFRCDPISEHNRLYWYRQTLGQGPEFLTYFQNEAQLEKSRLLSDRFSAERPKGSFSTLEIQRTEQGDSAMYLCASSQGGGQPQHFGDGTRLSIL.

This sequence joins TRBV2 and TRBJ2-3; TRBD2 agrees at 7 bases. Trimming at V came to 1 base and at J to 6 bases, leaving 10 bases not matched to a gene. CDR1 and CDR2 (germline): SNHLY, FYNNEI. This CDR3 region has 16 residues. The CDR3 loop reads CASSEVGGGVRDTQYF. DNA of the CDR3: TGTGCCAGCAGTGAAGTGGGCGGGGGAGTGCGTGATACGCAGTATTTT.

A single count supports this clone. The chain links TRBV6-6 to TRBJ2-3; TRBD2 matches 15 bases. This CDR3 has 16 amino acids. Germline lookup yields CDR1 MNHNY and CDR2 SVGAGI (reference sequence). J lost 5 bases, V lost 6 bases, and 6 bases had no gene match. The CDR3 sequence: CASRRSGLAGGDTQYF. The DNA of the CDR3 is TGTGCCAGCAGACGATCGGGACTAGCGGGGGGAGATACGCAGTATTTT.

This clone came up a few times. The chain employs TRBV5-1 and TRBJ1-3; the match to TRBD1 covers 10 bases. The CDR3 is 16 amino acids. Germline V gene sequence: CDR1 SGHRS, CDR2 YFSETQ. The ends lost 3 bases at V and 0 bases at J; junction bases unmatched: 3. The CDR3, as DNA: TGCGCCAGCAGCTCGGGACAGGGGAGCTCTGGAAACACCATATATTTT. Translated, it gives CASSSGQGSSGNTIYF.

This chain uses TRBV28 with TRBJ1-2, with 8 bases lining up with TRBD1. Trimming cost V 6 bases and J 3 bases; bases outside gene matches: 9. Germline CDR1 and CDR2: MDHEN and SYDVKM. The CDR3 totals 15 residues. CDR3 DNA: TGTGCCAGCAGAATTCCAACAGGGGGTCACTATGGCTACACCTTC. Its translation: CASRIPTGGHYGYTF.

The rearrangement links TRBV10-3 to TRBJ1-1; a weak D match, TRBD1 (5 bases). The CDR3 spans 14 residues. The germline V and J ends were trimmed by 4 bases and 2 bases, with 11 bases remaining between them. Per germline, CDR1 ENHRY and CDR2 SYGVKD. Here the CDR3 DNA reads TGTGCCATCAGTGGGGGCCCGATTAACACTGAAGCTTTCTTT. It yields the protein CAISGGPINTEAFF.

The V and J genes are TRBV2 and TRBJ1-2; 7 bases map to TRBD1. This CDR3 is built from 15 residues. V trimming: 6 bases; J trimming: 4 bases; junction bases outside the gene matches: 11. Germline V lookup: CDR1 SNHLY, CDR2 FYNNEI. CDR3 DNA sequence: TGTGCCAGCAGGCCTTCGACAGGGTCACTCTATGGCTACACCTTC. Translating it yields CASRPSTGSLYGYTF.

CDR3 sequence reads: CASTPGGRTNSPLHF. The CDR3 DNA sequence: TGTGCCAGCACCCCAGGGGGCCGAACCAATTCACCCCTCCACTTT. The chain has TRBV28 and TRBJ1-6; 8 positions agree with TRBD1. CDR3 size: 15 residues. In germline, CDR1 is MDHEN, CDR2 SYDVKM. V lost 7 bases, J lost 7 bases, and 9 bases stayed unmatched.

The J gene is TRBJ1-5, the V gene TRBV28; the D is unclear. The V end lost 6 bases, the J end lost 8 bases, and 23 bases lay between the germline ends. The CDR3 length is 16 residues. Germline CDR1 reads MDHEN; CDR2 reads SYDVKM. CDR3 amino acids: CASSITLGGGPKPQHF. CDR3 DNA sequence: TGTGCCAGCAGCATTACCCTCGGTGGAGGCCCCAAGCCCCAGCATTTT.

The gene calls are TRBV6-6 and TRBJ2-5; 7 bases are a match to TRBD2. This CDR3 spans 13 amino acids. V gave up 6 bases and J gave up 4 bases; unmatched junction bases: 5. CDR1 is MNHNY and CDR2 is SVGAGI in the germline V gene (reference sequence). The CDR3 sequence: CASSGTGGETQYF. CDR3 nucleotide sequence: TGTGCCAGCAGCGGGACGGGAGGAGAGACCCAGTACTTC.

The chain recombines TRBV2 with TRBJ2-5; 13 bases line up with TRBD2. J lost 5 bases, V lost 6 bases, and 12 bases had no gene match. CDR1 is SNHLY and CDR2 is FYNNEI in the germline V gene. CDR3 size: 17 residues. The CDR3 DNA sequence: TGTGCCAGCAGACGGACTAGCGGGGGTAGCACAAGGGAGACCCAGTACTTC. This translates into CASRRTSGGSTRETQYF.

The V gene is TRBV4-2, the J gene TRBJ2-2, with TRBD1 matching over 7 bases. CDR1 and CDR2 (germline): LGHNA, YNFKEQ. The CDR3 sequence is 17 residues long. The J segment lost 3 bases and the V segment lost 3 bases, leaving 10 bases of the junction unmatched. CDR3 residues: CASSHKRGGRDTGELFF. The CDR3 DNA reads as TGTGCCAGCAGCCACAAAAGAGGGGGCCGTGACACCGGGGAGCTGTTTTTT.

V gene TRBV18 combines with J gene TRBJ1-2, with D hard to call. This CDR3 comprises 12 residues. V was trimmed by 0 bases and J by 7 bases, leaving 6 bases between them. CDR1 and CDR2 (germline): KGHSH, LQKENI. CDR3 amino acids: CASSPPFGGYTF. The DNA of the CDR3 is TGTGCCAGCTCACCACCTTTCGGTGGCTACACCTTC.

The chain uses TRBV28 and TRBJ1-3; D not resolved. Per germline, CDR1 MDHEN and CDR2 SYDVKM. Trimming took off 3 bases at V and 0 bases at J, with 6 bases between the two ends. The CDR3 is 14 amino acids. CDR3 sequence: CASSFGGSGNTIYF. The CDR3 bases are TGTGCCAGCAGTTTTGGAGGCTCTGGAAACACCATATATTTT.

The rearrangement links TRBV6-5 to TRBJ2-5; 10 nucleotides align to TRBD2. Losses at the gene ends were 6 bases for V and 1 base for J; bases not matched to a gene: 5. CDR1 is MNHEY and CDR2 is SVGAGI in the germline V gene. This CDR3 contains 15 residues. The CDR3 DNA is TGTGCCAGCAGGAGGGCTAGCGGGGGCCAAGAGACCCAGTACTTC. It codes for CASRRASGGQETQYF.

The chain links TRBV18 to TRBJ2-2, with D possibly TRBD2 on 7 matching bases. The CDR3 has 15 amino acids. Per the germline V gene, CDR1 is KGHSH and CDR2 is LQKENI. The V gene lost 2 bases and the J gene lost 5 bases, with 12 bases spanning the gap. This CDR3 reads CASSPLRGATGELFF. As DNA, the CDR3 is TGTGCCAGCTCACCATTACGGGGGGCGACCGGGGAGCTGTTTTTT.